This is a list of T cell receptor beta chains from one sample in a study of Graves' ophthalmopathy and Graves' hyperthyroidism. MiXCR was run by TCRdb on the multiplex PCR reads, yielding one entry per CDR3 protein. The sample consists of approximately 460,000 distinct CDR3 sequences, approximately 14% of them appearing once. Sequences were obtained from blood. The receptors were gathered from a woman aged 25-40 years with Graves' ophthalmopathy. Each CDR3 is given with its conserved first and last residue. Fields, in order: clone size, V gene, D gene, J gene, CDR3 protein, CDR3 DNA. The D gene is left open where the match is weak. The size entry is marked missing in some rows and otherwise reads once, few, many or a size class.

clone size: -; V gene: TRBV6-1; D gene: -; J gene: TRBJ1-1; CDR3 protein: CASMTGSNTEAFF; CDR3 DNA: TGTGCCAGCATGACCGGAAGTAACACTGAAGCTTTCTTT
clone size: many; V gene: TRBV7-9; D gene: TRBD1; J gene: TRBJ2-7; CDR3 protein: CASSVGTGQYF; CDR3 DNA: TGTGCCAGCAGCGTCGGGACAGGGCAGTACTTC
clone size: -; V gene: TRBV20-1; D gene: TRBD2; J gene: TRBJ2-5; CDR3 protein: CSARDYRQETQYF; CDR3 DNA: TGCAGTGCTCGGGACTACCGACAAGAGACCCAGTACTTC
clone size: -; V gene: TRBV5-1; D gene: TRBD2; J gene: TRBJ2-2; CDR3 protein: CASSSGLADTGELFF; CDR3 DNA: TGCGCCAGCAGCTCCGGACTAGCCGACACCGGGGAGCTGTTTTTT
clone size: many; V gene: TRBV6-1; D gene: -; J gene: TRBJ1-1; CDR3 protein: CASSVTWNTEAFF; CDR3 DNA: TGTGCCAGCAGTGTAACTTGGAACACTGAAGCTTTCTTT
clone size: many; V gene: TRBV3-1; D gene: -; J gene: TRBJ2-2; CDR3 protein: CASSQGTGYTGELFF; CDR3 DNA: TGTGCCAGCAGCCAAGGTACAGGGTACACCGGGGAGCTGTTTTTT
clone size: many; V gene: TRBV28; D gene: -; J gene: TRBJ1-3; CDR3 protein: CASSLRGDGDTIYF; CDR3 DNA: TGTGCCAGCAGTTTGAGGGGGGACGGGGACACCATATATTTT
clone size: few; V gene: TRBV3-1; D gene: -; J gene: TRBJ1-1; CDR3 protein: CASSQELEGRGTEAFF; CDR3 DNA: TGTGCCAGCAGCCAAGAATTGGAGGGTAGAGGCACTGAAGCTTTCTTT
clone size: many; V gene: TRBV15; D gene: -; J gene: TRBJ1-1; CDR3 protein: CATSRERGVRDTEAFF; CDR3 DNA: TGTGCCACCAGCAGAGAAAGGGGCGTCCGAGACACTGAAGCTTTCTTT
clone size: -; V gene: TRBV3-1; D gene: -; J gene: TRBJ1-1; CDR3 protein: CASSQGRPNGNTEAFF; CDR3 DNA: TGTGCCAGCAGCCAAGGGAGGCCTAATGGGAACACTGAAGCTTTCTTT
clone size: many; V gene: TRBV28; D gene: TRBD1; J gene: TRBJ2-5; CDR3 protein: CASRETGRGWETQYF; CDR3 DNA: TGTGCCAGCAGAGAGACGGGCAGGGGGTGGGAGACCCAGTACTTC
clone size: -; V gene: TRBV6-1; D gene: TRBD1; J gene: TRBJ2-7; CDR3 protein: CASERDRGLLSSYEQYF; CDR3 DNA: TGTGCCAGCGAAAGGGACAGGGGGCTCCTAAGCTCCTACGAGCAGTACTTC
clone size: many; V gene: TRBV7-8; D gene: -; J gene: TRBJ2-7; CDR3 protein: CASSLGTVSYEQYF; CDR3 DNA: TGTGCCAGCAGCTTGGGGACGGTCTCCTACGAGCAGTACTTC
clone size: many; V gene: TRBV20-1; D gene: -; J gene: TRBJ2-7; CDR3 protein: CSARKVGYEQYF; CDR3 DNA: TGCAGTGCTAGGAAAGTGGGATACGAGCAGTACTTC